These 25 T cell receptor beta chains were sequenced from one sample in a study of cytomegalovirus exposure and HLA in healthy donors (dated by TCRdb to the late 2010s). To prepare the library, the immunoSEQ multiplex PCR assay was applied. TCRdb stores this immuneACCESS table with in-frame sequences only. Part of the clones is absent; in the studies checked, under half of the shortfall reflects unresolved V genes, and no reason is known for the rest. The sample data list about 170,000 clones, and 70% to 90% of these were observed just once. The ten largest account for approximately 5% of the sample. Specimen: PBMCs. The receptors stem from a woman aged 25 to 45 in good health and CMV-seronegative.

The sample holds a few counts of this clone. The chain has TRBV6-1 and TRBJ1-2, with D perhaps matching TRBD1 (6 bases). V lost 2 bases, J lost 3 bases, and 10 bases lay in between. This CDR3 contains 14 residues. Germline V gene lookup returns CDR1 MNHNS and CDR2 SASEGT. DNA of the CDR3: TGTGCCAGCAGTGAAACAGGGACCTACTATGGCTACACCTTC. This translates into CASSETGTYYGYTF.

The rearrangement uses TRBV19 and TRBJ2-1, with D tentatively TRBD1 or TRBD2 (6 bases each). With 3 bases removed from V and 7 bases from J, the gap between germline ends came to 10 bases. Germline CDR1 is LNHDA and CDR2 is SQIVND (reference sequence). The CDR3 has 13 amino acids. The chain's CDR3 is CASSMGGGNEQFF. The CDR3 DNA reads as TGTGCCAGTAGTATGGGGGGCGGGAATGAGCAGTTCTTC.

This clone was counted a single time. The V call is TRBV18, the J call TRBJ2-1; D is unresolved. Trimming took off 2 bases at V and 6 bases at J, with 11 bases between the two ends. The CDR3 is 14 amino acids. CDR1 is KGHSH and CDR2 is LQKENI in the germline V gene. CDR3 nucleotides: TGTGCCAGCTCACCAAGTCGGAACAGCAATGAGCAGTTCTTC. Amino acid sequence: CASSPSRNSNEQFF.

The chain recombines TRBV13 with TRBJ2-1, with 10 bases aligning to TRBD2. Per the germline V gene, CDR1 is PRHDT and CDR2 is FYEKMQ (reference sequence). V dropped 4 bases and J dropped 8; count of bases not matched to a gene: 11. The CDR3 extends over 16 amino acids. CDR3: CASSSIAGGSFDEQFF. CDR3 coding DNA: TGTGCCAGCAGCTCAATAGCGGGAGGATCGTTTGATGAGCAGTTCTTC.

V is TRBV6-5 and J is TRBJ2-7; D not resolved. CDR1 and CDR2 from the germline V gene are MNHEY and SVGAGI. The CDR3 loop spans 13 amino acids. The V gene lost 3 bases and the J gene lost 0 bases, with 6 bases spanning the gap. The CDR3 sequence: CASSYGVSYEQYF. CDR3 nucleotides: TGTGCCAGCAGTTATGGGGTCTCCTACGAGCAGTACTTC.

This chain uses TRBV19 with TRBJ2-7, with D maybe TRBD1 (6 bases). Germline V gene lookup returns CDR1 LNHDA and CDR2 SQIVND (reference sequence). The CDR3 runs 16 residues. The V gene lost 3 bases and the J gene lost 2 bases, with 17 bases spanning the gap. The CDR3 coding sequence is TGTGCCAGTAGTATCGATCGACAGGCAACCCCCTACGAGCAGTACTTC. This sequence encodes CASSIDRQATPYEQYF. Full variable domain (outside the CDR3, taken from reference TRBV19 and TRBJ2-7): DGGITQSPKYLFRKEGQNVTLSCEQNLNHDAMYWYRQDPGQGLRLIYYSQIVNDFQKGDIAEGYSVSREKKESFPLTVTSAQKNPTAFYLCASSIDRQATPYEQYFGPGTRLTVT.

This clone was observed a few times. This rearrangement joins TRBV28 to TRBJ2-7; D is possibly TRBD2 (7 bases). The CDR3 is 14 residues long. Trimming took off 6 bases at V and 5 bases at J, with 17 bases between the two ends. Germline lookup yields CDR1 MDHEN and CDR2 SYDVKM. Written as DNA, the CDR3 is TGTGCCAGCAGCCAATCTGGGGGGGCCCACGAGCAGTACTTC. Translating gives CASSQSGGAHEQYF. The variable domain in full, with the rest retrieved from reference TRBV28 and TRBJ2-7, is DVKVTQSSRYLVKRTGEKVFLECVQDMDHENMFWYRQDPGLGLRLIYFSYDVKMKEKGDIPEGYSVSREKKERFSLILESASTNQTSMYLCASSQSGGAHEQYFGPGTRLTVT.

The V call is TRBV7-2, the J call TRBJ2-7; 10 nucleotides align to TRBD2. V was clipped by 1 base and J by 2 bases; unmatched bases: 2. Germline assignment: CDR1 SGHTA and CDR2 FQGNSA. This CDR3 is built from 15 residues. CDR3 in amino acids: CASSLVGTSAYEQYF. The CDR3 coding sequence is TGTGCCAGCAGCTTAGTAGGGACTAGCGCCTACGAGCAGTACTTC.

This clone has a handful of counts. The chain recombines TRBV6-5 with TRBJ1-2; D gene unclear. Per the germline V gene, CDR1 is MNHEY and CDR2 is SVGAGI. The CDR3 totals 13 residues. The V gene lost 2 bases and the J gene lost 2 bases, with 6 bases spanning the gap. The CDR3 loop is CASSYTQNYGYTF. The CDR3, as DNA: TGTGCCAGCAGTTACACACAGAACTATGGCTACACCTTC.

CDR3 loop: CASSPPSGGSDTQYF. The CDR3 DNA is TGCGCCAGCAGTCCCCCTAGCGGAGGGTCAGATACGCAGTATTTT. The genes are TRBV5-1 and TRBJ2-3; TRBD2 aligns across 7 bases. Per the germline V gene, CDR1 is SGHRS and CDR2 is YFSETQ. The CDR3 loop spans 15 amino acids. The V segment lost 5 bases and the J segment 4 bases; nucleotides outside the gene matches: 10.

This sequence joins TRBV27 and TRBJ1-1, with D perhaps matching TRBD1 (6 bases). The CDR3 totals 14 residues. V lost 6 bases, J lost 1 base, and 12 bases lay in between. From germline, CDR1 is MNHEY and CDR2 SMNVEV (reference sequence). The CDR3 protein is CASSRQVGNTEAFF. The DNA of the CDR3 is TGTGCCAGCAGCCGACAGGTTGGGAACACTGAAGCTTTCTTT.

The chain couples TRBV4-1 to TRBJ1-6; possibly TRBD1 for D (5 bases). Deletions cut 5 bases from V and 0 bases from J, with 11 bases between. This CDR3 contains 16 residues. Germline CDR1 is MGHRA and CDR2 is YSYEKL. CDR3 DNA: TGCGCCAGCAGCAAGACAGACTTCTCCTATAATTCACCCCTCCACTTT. This gives the protein CASSKTDFSYNSPLHF.

This clone was detected only a few times. The chain uses TRBV20-1 and TRBJ1-1; no reliable D call. CDR3 length: 10 residues. Deletions cut 5 bases from V and 4 bases from J, with 5 bases between. CDR1 is DFQATT, CDR2 SNEGSKA, per germline (reference sequence). The CDR3 loop reads CSAWPTEAFF. The CDR3 bases are TGCAGTGCTTGGCCCACTGAAGCTTTCTTT.

This sequence joins TRBV4-3 and TRBJ1-6, with a weak D call TRBD1 (6 bases). The CDR3 extends over 18 amino acids. V lost 1 base and J lost 0, with 13 bases in between. Looked up from germline, CDR1 is LGHNA and CDR2 is YSLEER. The CDR3 DNA follows: TGCGCCAGCAGCCAAGTCGGACAGTCCCGCTCCTATAATTCACCCCTCCACTTT. Translation: CASSQVGQSRSYNSPLHF.

The rearrangement joins TRBV6-5 to TRBJ2-1; D might be TRBD2 (5 bases). The CDR3 spans 15 residues. Trimming left V 0 bases short and J 8 bases short, with 14 bases between. The germline CDR1 and CDR2 sequences are MNHEY and SVGAGI. CDR3 DNA sequence: TGTGCCAGCAGTTACTCGTTTGGTGCGGGTTATGAGCAGTTCTTC. It encodes CASSYSFGAGYEQFF.

The chain couples TRBV9 to TRBJ2-1; 12 bases match TRBD2. The CDR3 is 16 amino acids. Trimming removed 4 bases from V and 4 bases from J; junction bases left unmatched: 6. CDR1 and CDR2 (germline): SGDLS, YYNGEE. The CDR3 DNA reads TGTGCCAGCAGCCCAACTAGCGGGGGGCCATACAATGAGCAGTTCTTC. The encoded protein is CASSPTSGGPYNEQFF.

The chain uses TRBV6-6 and TRBJ2-5; 7 nucleotides match TRBD1. The germline V gene has CDR1 MNHNY and CDR2 SVGAGI (reference sequence). The V segment lost 6 bases and the J segment 2 bases; nucleotides outside the gene matches: 6. The CDR3 totals 14 residues. The CDR3 here is CASRPGQLQETQYF. CDR3 nucleotides: TGTGCCAGCAGACCGGGACAGCTACAAGAGACCCAGTACTTC.

The chain couples TRBV7-3 to TRBJ1-2; D call uncertain. Germline V gives CDR1 SGHTA, CDR2 FQGTGA. The CDR3 has 13 amino acids. V was clipped by 2 bases and J by 6 bases, with 10 bases between them. The CDR3 is CASSLDRSDGYTF. The CDR3 nucleotides read TGTGCCAGCAGCTTAGATCGGTCGGATGGCTACACCTTC.

The rearrangement joins TRBV5-6 to TRBJ2-7; no reliable D call. The length of the CDR3 is 12 residues. Germline values: CDR1 SGHDT, CDR2 YYEEEE. Trimming left V 0 bases short and J 0 bases short, with 1 base between. As DNA, the CDR3 is TGTGCCAGCAGCTTGGTCTCCTACGAGCAGTACTTC. This gives the protein CASSLVSYEQYF.

This chain joins TRBV7-2 and TRBJ1-1, with 9 positions matching TRBD1. Germline V CDR1 and CDR2: SGHTA, FQGNSA. V was pared by 4 bases and J by 1 base, with 4 bases of the junction left unmatched. The CDR3 consists of 15 residues. The DNA for the CDR3 is TGTGCCAGCAGCTCCCAGACAGGGGGGAACACTGAAGCTTTCTTT. Residues: CASSSQTGGNTEAFF. Supplemented by reference TRBV7-2 and TRBJ1-1, the full variable domain reads GAGVSQSPSNKVTEKGKDVELRCDPISGHTALYWYRQSLGQGLEFLIYFQGNSAPDKSGLPSDRFSAERTGGSVSTLTIQRTQQEDSAVYLCASSSQTGGNTEAFFGQGTRLTVV.

V is TRBV2 and J is TRBJ2-7, with 15 bases lining up with TRBD2. CDR1 SNHLY and CDR2 FYNNEI come from the germline V gene. The CDR3 covers 13 residues. Trimming cost V 8 bases and J 7 bases; bases outside gene matches: 3. This CDR3 is CASGTSGGREQYF. The CDR3 bases are TGTGCCAGCGGGACTAGCGGGGGGCGAGAGCAGTACTTC.

This clone was observed a handful of times. The chain recombines TRBV27 with TRBJ2-7; D gene unclear. Trimming removed 8 bases from V and 6 bases from J, with 8 bases in between. There are 10 residues in the CDR3. Germline V CDR1 and CDR2: MNHEY, SMNVEV (reference sequence). As DNA, the CDR3 is TGTGCCAGCGGGATAGGCGAGCAGTACTTC. Amino acids: CASGIGEQYF.

This clone was seen only a few times. CDR3 in amino acids: CASSEPDQPQHF. In DNA form, the CDR3 reads TGTGCCAGCAGTGAACCAGATCAGCCCCAGCATTTT. This chain uses TRBV25-1 with TRBJ1-5; D is unresolved. This CDR3 spans 12 amino acids. With 2 bases removed from V and 5 bases from J, the gap between germline ends came to 4 bases. Germline CDR1 MGHDK, CDR2 SYGVNS.

This chain uses TRBV5-1 with TRBJ2-2; 15 bases are a match to TRBD2. The V gene's germline CDR1 is SGHRS and CDR2 YFSETQ. CDR3 size: 20 residues. The junction had 13 bases not matched to a gene; V was cut back by 4 bases and J by 3 bases. The chain's CDR3 is CASSPGLAGGRAGDTGELFF. CDR3 in DNA: TGCGCCAGCAGCCCGGGACTAGCGGGAGGACGGGCTGGGGACACCGGGGAGCTGTTTTTT.

This rearrangement joins TRBV27 to TRBJ2-1; D not resolved. Germline lookup yields CDR1 MNHEY and CDR2 SMNVEV (reference sequence). V dropped 2 bases and J dropped 2 bases, with 10 bases sitting between them. The CDR3 extends over 15 amino acids. CDR3 bases: TGTGCCAGCAGTTTAATCGGGCGAACCTACAATGAGCAGTTCTTC. The encoded protein is CASSLIGRTYNEQFF.